A selection of T cell receptor beta chains follows, all from one sample in a study of T cells in Graves' hyperthyroidism and ophthalmopathy. TCRdb re-derived calls from the multiplex PCR reads in MiXCR, one entry per CDR3 protein. The table shows hundreds of thousands of distinct CDR3 sequences, with just under 45% occurring only once. The sample was peripheral blood or thyroid tissue (not recorded which). The receptor source for this set is an adult man with Graves' disease, either hyperthyroidism or ophthalmopathy (not recorded which). The CDR3 runs from the conserved cysteine through the conserved F or W. Fields, in order: J gene, V gene, D gene, clone size, CDR3 protein, CDR3 DNA. D genes are given only for firm matches. Rows give clone size only sometimes, using once, few, many, or a class for an expanded clone.

TRBJ1-2,TRBV13,NA,few,CASSLGTLGYTF,TGTGCCAGCAGCTTAGGTACCCTCGGGTACACCTTC
TRBJ2-7,TRBV7-2,NA,NA,CASSPTQHADRDYIF,TGTGCCAGCAGCCCCACCCAACATGCCGACAGGGACTATATATTC
TRBJ1-6,TRBV4-3,NA,NA,CASNRAGINSPLHF,TGCGCCAGCAATCGAGCGGGTATTAATTCACCCCTCCACTTT
TRBJ1-1,TRBV5-1,NA,few,CASSFTTSNTEAFF,TGCGCCAGCAGCTTTACGACCTCGAACACTGAAGCTTTCTTT
TRBJ2-7,TRBV7-3,TRBD2,NA,CASSHPLLAGGYEQYF,TGCGCCAGCAGCCACCCTCTCCTAGCGGGCGGGTACGAGCAGTACTTC
TRBJ2-2,TRBV25-1,NA,NA,CASQGPGANTRELFF,TGTGCCAGCCAGGGGCCAGGGGCGAACACCAGGGAGCTGTTTTTT
TRBJ1-6,TRBV7-9,TRBD1,NA,CASSSHDLQGAMNSPLHF,TGTGCCAGCAGCTCGCACGACCTACAGGGGGCGATGAATTCACCCCTCCACTTT
TRBJ2-5,TRBV20-1,NA,NA,CSGQMGGRETQYF,TGCAGTGGCCAGATGGGGGGGCGCGAGACCCAGTACTTC
TRBJ2-5,TRBV12-3/TRBV12-4,NA,many,CASRLAAQETQYF,TGTGCCAGCAGGCTAGCCGCTCAAGAGACCCAGTACTTC
TRBJ1-4,TRBV10-3,TRBD1,NA,CAISAGTGNYEKLFF,TGTGCCATCAGCGCCGGGACAGGGAATTATGAAAAACTGTTTTTT
TRBJ1-4,TRBV29-1,TRBD1,many,CSVADRAEKLFF,TGCAGCGTGGCGGACAGGGCGGAAAAACTGTTTTTT
TRBJ1-1,TRBV25-1,NA,NA,CASSLSPRGYTEAFF,TGTGCCAGCAGTTTAAGCCCCCGGGGGTATACTGAAGCTTTCTTT
TRBJ1-5,TRBV2,TRBD1,NA,CASSAGQSGNQPQHF,TGTGCCAGCAGCGCGGGACAGTCCGGCAATCAGCCCCAGCATTTT
TRBJ2-7,TRBV7-9,NA,NA,CASSLRQPPYEQYF,TGTGCCAGCAGTTTACGCCAACCACCCTACGAGCAGTACTTC
TRBJ1-4,TRBV5-4,NA,few,CASSPADGEKLFF,TGTGCCAGCAGCCCGGCGGACGGAGAAAAACTGTTTTTT
TRBJ1-1,TRBV5-4,NA,few,CASSLESGRATEAFF,TGTGCCAGCAGCTTGGAGAGTGGCAGGGCGACTGAAGCTTTCTTT
TRBJ1-5,TRBV20-1,NA,NA,CSATSDWTGNQPQHF,TGCAGTGCCACCAGTGATTGGACGGGCAATCAGCCCCAGCATTTT
TRBJ1-1,TRBV7-4,NA,few,CASSQSVPGDTEAFF,TGCGCCAGCAGCCAGAGCGTCCCTGGGGACACTGAAGCTTTCTTT
TRBJ1-1,TRBV20-1,NA,few,CSAIRRDGGGSTEAFF,TGCAGTGCTATCCGTAGGGACGGGGGGGGAAGCACTGAAGCTTTCTTT
TRBJ1-1,TRBV7-6,NA,NA,CASSLAWGGCTEAFF,TGTGCCAGCAGCTTAGCTTGGGGGGGATGCACTGAAGCTTTCTTT
TRBJ2-6,TRBV29-1,NA,NA,CSVEFGALSSGANVLTF,TGCAGCGTTGAATTTGGGGCCCTCAGCTCTGGGGCCAACGTCCTGACTTTC
TRBJ1-1,TRBV6-1,NA,once,CAISEAPAGSKAFF,TGTGCCATCAGTGAAGCCCCGGCAGGGTCCAAAGCTTTCTTT
TRBJ2-5,TRBV15,TRBD1,once,CATSRMIQGHGQPQYF,TGTGCCACCAGCAGAATGATACAGGGGCACGGGCAGCCCCAGTACTTC
TRBJ1-1,TRBV7-9,NA,NA,CASSLDDRSRTEAFF,TGTGCCAGCAGCTTGGATGACAGGAGTCGCACTGAAGCTTTCTTT
TRBJ1-4,TRBV9,NA,NA,CASSVVGGSGSEKLFF,TGTGCCAGCAGCGTAGTCGGGGGTTCAGGGTCTGAAAAACTGTTTTTT
TRBJ2-7,TRBV4-1,TRBD1,few,CASSQGRDSLGEQYF,TGCGCCAGCAGCCAGGGCCGGGACAGTCTGGGCGAGCAGTACTTC
TRBJ1-1,TRBV7-6,TRBD1,NA,CASSLAQGVFTEAFF,TGTGCCAGCAGCTTAGCACAGGGGGTTTTCACTGAAGCTTTCTTT
TRBJ1-1,TRBV10-3,NA,NA,CAISESLGEVF,TGTGCCATCAGTGAGTCGTTGGGAGAGGTCTTT
TRBJ1-5,TRBV7-9,NA,many,CASSLGDHSNQPQHF,TGTGCCAGCAGCTTAGGCGATCATAGCAATCAGCCCCAGCATTTT
TRBJ1-4,TRBV2,NA,NA,CASRRTGDEKLFF,TGTGCCAGCAGGAGGACGGGAGATGAAAAACTGTTTTTT
TRBJ1-5,TRBV9,NA,NA,CASSVVGGAHQPQHF,TGTGCCAGCAGCGTAGTGGGGGGGGCCCATCAGCCCCAGCATTTT
TRBJ2-7,TRBV7-6,TRBD1,NA,CASSMTGYSYEQYF,TGTGCCAGCAGTATGACAGGGTATTCCTACGAGCAGTACTTC
TRBJ2-1,TRBV29-1,NA,NA,CSVRDNEQFF,TGCAGCGTTCGGGACAATGAGCAGTTCTTC
TRBJ1-5,TRBV15,NA,many,CATSRGFSNQPQHF,TGTGCCACCAGCAGAGGGTTTAGCAATCAGCCCCAGCATTTT
TRBJ1-1,TRBV10-3,NA,NA,CAIRAMRDRGKNTEAFF,TGTGCCATCAGGGCGATGAGGGACCGCGGTAAGAACACTGAAGCTTTCTTT
TRBJ1-3,TRBV25-1,TRBD1,NA,CASEDRGGNTIYF,TGTGCCAGCGAGGACAGGGGCGGAAACACCATATATTTT
TRBJ2-5,TRBV20-1,NA,many,CSATGDAVGRGTQYF,TGCAGTGCTACGGGGGACGCAGTGGGACGGGGAACCCAGTACTTC
TRBJ2-7,TRBV7-9,NA,many,CASSFRDEQYF,TGCGCCAGCAGCTTCAGGGATGAGCAGTACTTC
TRBJ1-5,TRBV20-1,NA,NA,CSAAQGWSNQPQHF,TGCAGTGCAGCACAGGGATGGAGCAATCAGCCCCAGCATTTT